This TCR beta chain was recovered during a study of T cell repertoires in cytomegalovirus infection. TCRdb re-called the reads with MiXCR, one entry per CDR3 protein. The sample includes 20,000 to 25,000 distinct CDR3 sequences, roughly 40% of them seen just once. With 4 bases clipped from V and 6 bases from J, the junction kept 9 bases outside the gene matches. This CDR3 is built from 15 residues. CDR1 is SGHVS and CDR2 is FQNEAQ in the germline V gene. In this sample, this clonotype turned up many times. Its antigen is not identified. The receptor was derived from a human donor in good health (CMV status not recorded). Some clones in this sample may be carry-over from other donors' samples. The sample in question was CD8+ T cells from cultured PBMCs, obtained from culture after CMV antigen stimulation. The chain employs TRBV7-8 and TRBJ2-7; 10 bases fit TRBD2. As DNA, the CDR3 is TGTGCCAGCAGCTCAGACGCTAGCGGGAGACGCGAGCAGTACTTC. The encoded protein is CASSSDASGRREQYF.